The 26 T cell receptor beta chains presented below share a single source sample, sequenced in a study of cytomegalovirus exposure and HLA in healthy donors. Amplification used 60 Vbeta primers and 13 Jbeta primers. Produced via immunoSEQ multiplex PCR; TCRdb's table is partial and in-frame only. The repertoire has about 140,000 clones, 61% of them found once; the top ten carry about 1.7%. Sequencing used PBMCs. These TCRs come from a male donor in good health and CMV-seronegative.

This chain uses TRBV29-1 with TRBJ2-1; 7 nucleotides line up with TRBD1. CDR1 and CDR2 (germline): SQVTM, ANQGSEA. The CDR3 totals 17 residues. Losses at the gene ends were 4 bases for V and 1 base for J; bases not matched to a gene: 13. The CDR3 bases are TGCAGCGTTGGAGGGACAGACTCCCAATATTCCTACAATGAGCAGTTCTTC. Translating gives CSVGGTDSQYSYNEQFF.

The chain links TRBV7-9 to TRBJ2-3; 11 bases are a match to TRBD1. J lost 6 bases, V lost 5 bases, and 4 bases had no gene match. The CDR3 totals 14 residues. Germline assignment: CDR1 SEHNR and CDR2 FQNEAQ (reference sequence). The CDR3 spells CASSPGTGGDTQYF. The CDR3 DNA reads TGTGCCAGCAGCCCCGGGACAGGGGGGGATACGCAGTATTTT.

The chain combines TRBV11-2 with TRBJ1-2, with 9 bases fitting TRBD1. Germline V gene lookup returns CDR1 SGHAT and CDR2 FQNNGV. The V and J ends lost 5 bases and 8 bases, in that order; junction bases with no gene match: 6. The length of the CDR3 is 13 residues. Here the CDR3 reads CASSPDRGKGYTF. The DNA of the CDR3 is TGTGCCAGCAGCCCCGACAGGGGGAAAGGCTACACCTTC.

The CDR3 loop reads CASSLGQTYNEQFF. In DNA, the CDR3 is TGCGCCAGCAGCCTAGGACAGACCTACAATGAGCAGTTCTTC. The chain uses TRBV5-1 and TRBJ2-1; possible D gene TRBD1, 6 bases. This CDR3 comprises 14 residues. The germline V and J ends were trimmed by 4 bases and 2 bases, with 10 bases remaining between them. Germline V gene lookup returns CDR1 SGHRS and CDR2 YFSETQ.

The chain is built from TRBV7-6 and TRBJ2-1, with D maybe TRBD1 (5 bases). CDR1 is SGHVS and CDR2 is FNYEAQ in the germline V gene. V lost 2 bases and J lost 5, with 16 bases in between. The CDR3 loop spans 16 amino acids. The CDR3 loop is CASSLWGPPSDNEQFF. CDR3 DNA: TGTGCCAGCAGCTTATGGGGCCCCCCCAGTGACAATGAGCAGTTCTTC.

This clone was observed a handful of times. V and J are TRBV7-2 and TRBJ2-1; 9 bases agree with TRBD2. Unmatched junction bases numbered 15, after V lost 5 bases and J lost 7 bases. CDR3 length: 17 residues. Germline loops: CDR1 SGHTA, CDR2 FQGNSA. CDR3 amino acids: CASSPPGGGGALNEQFF. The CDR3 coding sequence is TGTGCCAGCAGCCCCCCTGGGGGCGGGGGGGCCTTGAATGAGCAGTTCTTC.

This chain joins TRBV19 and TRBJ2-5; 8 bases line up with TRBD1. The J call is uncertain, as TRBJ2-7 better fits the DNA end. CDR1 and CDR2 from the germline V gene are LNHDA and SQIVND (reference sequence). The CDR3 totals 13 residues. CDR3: CASGDRRLYEQYF. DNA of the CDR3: TGTGCCAGTGGGGACAGGCGACTCTACGAGCAGTACTTC.

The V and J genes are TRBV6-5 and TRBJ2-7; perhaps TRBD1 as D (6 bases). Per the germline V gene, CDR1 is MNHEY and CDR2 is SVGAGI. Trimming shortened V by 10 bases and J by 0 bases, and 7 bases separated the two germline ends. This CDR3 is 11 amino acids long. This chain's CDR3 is CATGVSYEQYF. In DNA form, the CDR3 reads TGTGCCACAGGGGTCTCCTACGAGCAGTACTTC.

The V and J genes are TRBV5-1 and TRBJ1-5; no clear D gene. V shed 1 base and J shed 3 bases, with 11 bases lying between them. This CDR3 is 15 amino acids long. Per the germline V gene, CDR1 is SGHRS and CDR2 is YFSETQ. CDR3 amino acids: CASSLQGGLNQPQHF. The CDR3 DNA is TGCGCCAGCAGCTTGCAAGGAGGGCTCAATCAGCCCCAGCATTTT.

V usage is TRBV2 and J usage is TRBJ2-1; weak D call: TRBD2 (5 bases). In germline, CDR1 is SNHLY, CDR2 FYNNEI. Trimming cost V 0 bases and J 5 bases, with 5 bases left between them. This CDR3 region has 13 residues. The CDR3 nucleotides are TGTGCCAGCAGTGAAGCGGGAGACAATGAGCAGTTCTTC. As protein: CASSEAGDNEQFF.

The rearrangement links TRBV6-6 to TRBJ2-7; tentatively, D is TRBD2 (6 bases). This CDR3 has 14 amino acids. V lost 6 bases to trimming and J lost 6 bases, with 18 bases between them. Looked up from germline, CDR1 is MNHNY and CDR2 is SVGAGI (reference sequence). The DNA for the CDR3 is TGTGCCAGCAGGTGGGACTTCTTACCGGGCGAGCAGTACTTC. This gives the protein CASRWDFLPGEQYF.

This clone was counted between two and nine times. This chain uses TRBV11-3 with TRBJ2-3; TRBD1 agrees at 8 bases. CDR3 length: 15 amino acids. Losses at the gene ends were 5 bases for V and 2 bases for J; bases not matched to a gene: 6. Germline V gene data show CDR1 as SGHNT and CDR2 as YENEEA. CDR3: CASSARQGTTDTQYF. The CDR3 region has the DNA TGTGCCAGCAGCGCCCGACAGGGGACCACAGATACGCAGTATTTT.

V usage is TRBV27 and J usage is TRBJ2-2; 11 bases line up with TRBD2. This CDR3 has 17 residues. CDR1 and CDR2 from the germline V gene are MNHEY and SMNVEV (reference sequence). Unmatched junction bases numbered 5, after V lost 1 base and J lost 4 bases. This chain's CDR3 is CASSLYTGTSGTGELFF. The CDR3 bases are TGTGCCAGCAGTTTATATACCGGGACTAGCGGCACCGGGGAGCTGTTTTTT.

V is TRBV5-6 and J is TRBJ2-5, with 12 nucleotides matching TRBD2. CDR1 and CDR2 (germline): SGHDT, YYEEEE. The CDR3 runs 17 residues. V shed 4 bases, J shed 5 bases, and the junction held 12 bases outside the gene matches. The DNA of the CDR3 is TGTGCCAGCAGCCTAAGACTAGCGGGGGCTCGAGGGGAGACCCAGTACTTC. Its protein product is CASSLRLAGARGETQYF.

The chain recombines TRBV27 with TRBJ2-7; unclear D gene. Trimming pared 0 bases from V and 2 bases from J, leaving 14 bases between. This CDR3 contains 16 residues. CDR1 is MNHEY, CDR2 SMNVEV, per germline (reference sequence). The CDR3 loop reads CASSLSWAFKAYEQYF. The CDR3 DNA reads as TGTGCCAGCAGTTTATCGTGGGCTTTCAAAGCCTACGAGCAGTACTTC.

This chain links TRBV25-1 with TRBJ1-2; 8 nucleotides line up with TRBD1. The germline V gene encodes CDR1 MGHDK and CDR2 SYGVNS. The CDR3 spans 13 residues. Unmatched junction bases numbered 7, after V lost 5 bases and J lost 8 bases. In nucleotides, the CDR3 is TGTGCCAGCAGTCTTGGACAGGGAGGGGGCTACACCTTC. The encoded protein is CASSLGQGGGYTF.

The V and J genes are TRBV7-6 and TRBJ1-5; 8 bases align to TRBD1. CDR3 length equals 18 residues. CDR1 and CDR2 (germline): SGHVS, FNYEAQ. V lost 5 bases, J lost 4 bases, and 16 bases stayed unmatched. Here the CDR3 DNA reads TGTGCCAGCAGCCCGCAGGGGGCCCACCCACGCGGAAATCAGCCCCAGCATTTT. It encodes CASSPQGAHPRGNQPQHF.

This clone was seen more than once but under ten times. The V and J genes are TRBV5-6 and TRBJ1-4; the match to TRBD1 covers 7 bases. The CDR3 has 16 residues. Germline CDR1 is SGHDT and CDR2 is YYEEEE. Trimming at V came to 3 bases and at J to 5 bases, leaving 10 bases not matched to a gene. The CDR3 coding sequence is TGTGCCAGCAGCTCCCCGTCAACAGGGGCCAATGAAAAACTGTTTTTT. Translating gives CASSSPSTGANEKLFF.

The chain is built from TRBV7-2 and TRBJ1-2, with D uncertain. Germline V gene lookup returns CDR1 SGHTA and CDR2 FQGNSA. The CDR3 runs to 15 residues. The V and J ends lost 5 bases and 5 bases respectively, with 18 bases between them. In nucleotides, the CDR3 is TGTGCCAGCAGCCCCCCCACAACACGCCTTTATGGCTACACCTTC. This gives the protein CASSPPTTRLYGYTF.

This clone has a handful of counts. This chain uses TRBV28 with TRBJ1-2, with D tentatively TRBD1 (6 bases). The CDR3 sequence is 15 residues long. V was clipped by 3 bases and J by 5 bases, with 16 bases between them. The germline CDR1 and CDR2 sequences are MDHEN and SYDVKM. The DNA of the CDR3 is TGTGCCAGCAGTTTGGTCGGACAGCTCATTTATGGCTACACCTTC. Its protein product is CASSLVGQLIYGYTF.

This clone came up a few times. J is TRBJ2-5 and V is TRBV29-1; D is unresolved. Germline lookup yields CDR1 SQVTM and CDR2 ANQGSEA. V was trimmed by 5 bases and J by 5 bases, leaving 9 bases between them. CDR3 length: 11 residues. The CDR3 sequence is CSVPPVETQYF. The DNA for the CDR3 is TGCAGCGTTCCTCCCGTCGAGACCCAGTACTTC.

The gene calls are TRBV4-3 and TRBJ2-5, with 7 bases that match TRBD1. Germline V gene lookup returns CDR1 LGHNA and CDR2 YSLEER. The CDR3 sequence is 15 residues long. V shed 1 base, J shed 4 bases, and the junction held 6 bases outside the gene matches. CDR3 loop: CASSQGKGAGETQYF. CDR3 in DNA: TGCGCCAGCAGCCAAGGAAAGGGGGCGGGAGAGACCCAGTACTTC.

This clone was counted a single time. CDR3 nucleotide sequence: TGTGCCAGCAGCTTGCGGTTCGGGGAGACCCAGTACTTC. As protein: CASSLRFGETQYF. The rearrangement links TRBV5-4 to TRBJ2-5, with D unresolved. The ends were cut back, 1 base at V and 5 bases at J, with 9 bases in the middle. Germline V lookup: CDR1 SGHNT, CDR2 YYREEE (reference sequence). The CDR3 covers 13 residues.

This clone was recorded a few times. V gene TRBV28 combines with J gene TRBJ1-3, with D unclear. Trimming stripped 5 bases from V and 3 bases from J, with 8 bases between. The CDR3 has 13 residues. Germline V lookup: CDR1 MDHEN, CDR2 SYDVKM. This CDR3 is CASSINNGNTIYF. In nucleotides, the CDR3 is TGTGCCAGCAGTATTAACAATGGAAACACCATATATTTT.

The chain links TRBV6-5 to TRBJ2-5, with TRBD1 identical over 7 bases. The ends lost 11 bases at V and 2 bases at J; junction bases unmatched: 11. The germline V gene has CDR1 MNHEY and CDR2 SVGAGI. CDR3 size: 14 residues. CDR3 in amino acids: CAAGRGQAQETQYF. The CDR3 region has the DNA TGTGCCGCTGGCCGAGGACAGGCTCAAGAGACCCAGTACTTC.

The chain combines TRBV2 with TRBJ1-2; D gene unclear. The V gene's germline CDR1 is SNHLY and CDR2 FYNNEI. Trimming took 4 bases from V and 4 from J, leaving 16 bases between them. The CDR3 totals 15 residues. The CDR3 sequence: CASSGGGQSGYGYTF. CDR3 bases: TGTGCCAGCAGTGGTGGAGGCCAGTCTGGCTATGGCTACACCTTC.